These T cell receptor beta chains were read from a single sample in a study of cytomegalovirus exposure and HLA in healthy donors. Clones were read by immunoSEQ multiplex PCR, and TCRdb kept only the in-frame ones, dropping some. The sample gives around 120,000 clones, about 84% of which show up once; 0.95% to 1.5% is in the top ten. Sequencing was done on a sample of PBMCs. The source is a boy under 18 in good health and CMV-seronegative. The CDR3 runs from the conserved cysteine through the conserved F or W. D genes are given only for firm matches. Where a row states a size, it is once, few, many or the class of an expanded clone; other rows omit it.

D gene	V gene	J gene	clone size	CDR3 DNA	CDR3 protein
TRBD1	TRBV4-1	TRBJ2-2	-	TGCGCCAGTATGGGACAGGGGGCAAGGGAGCTGTTTTTT	CASMGQGARELFF
-	TRBV6-1	TRBJ1-5	-	TGTGCCAGCAGCGCGGGCCAGCGGCAGCCCCAGCATTTT	CASSAGQRQPQHF
TRBD2	TRBV6-1	TRBJ2-1	-	TGTGCCAGCAAATGGGCGGGAGGTAGTGAGCAGTTCTTC	CASKWAGGSEQFF
TRBD1	TRBV7-9	TRBJ2-5	-	TGTGCCAGCAGCTCCCCTGGGACAGGTGGGGAGACCCAGTACTTC	CASSSPGTGGETQYF
-	TRBV12-5	TRBJ1-3	-	TGTGCTAGTGGCCTCCTTGGAAACACCATATATTTT	CASGLLGNTIYF
-	TRBV6-1	TRBJ2-3	-	TGTGCCAGCAGTGAAGGGACAGCTAGCACAGATACGCAGTATTTT	CASSEGTASTDTQYF
TRBD1	TRBV20-1	TRBJ2-7	-	TGCAGTGCCCATACAGGGGCCGAGCAGTACTTC	CSAHTGAEQYF
TRBD2	TRBV7-8	TRBJ2-1	-	TGTGCCAGCAGCCAAAGAAGGAGTAGCGGGATGGAGCAGTTCTTC	CASSQRRSSGMEQFF
-	TRBV6-1	TRBJ1-4	-	TGTGCCAGCAGTGAACGGGGTTTTGGGATTAATGAAAAACTGTTTTTT	CASSERGFGINEKLFF
TRBD2	TRBV18	TRBJ2-3	-	TGTGTCAGCTCAGACCAGCCCGCGGGAGTAGGCACAGATACGCAGTATTTT	CVSSDQPAGVGTDTQYF
-	TRBV7-2	TRBJ1-4	-	TGTGCCAGCAAACAAGGGGCTGCAACTAATGAAAAACTGTTTTTT	CASKQGAATNEKLFF
-	TRBV6-4	TRBJ1-1	-	TGTGCCAGCAGTGAGGGGCAGAACACTGAAGCTTTCTTT	CASSEGQNTEAFF
TRBD1	TRBV19	TRBJ2-3	-	TGTGCCAGTAGTCCCACTAGGACAGGGACCACAGATACGCAGTATTTT	CASSPTRTGTTDTQYF
-	TRBV7-9	TRBJ2-1	-	TGTGCCAGCAGCTTAGTGGCGGGATCCTACAATGAGCAGTTCTTC	CASSLVAGSYNEQFF
TRBD1	TRBV5-1	TRBJ2-7	-	TGCGCCTCCTCCTTGGGACAGGGGGTCTACGAGCAGTACTTC	CASSLGQGVYEQYF
-	TRBV5-1	TRBJ2-5	-	TGCGCCAGCAGCTTGTCCGGCAGGGGGGAACGAGAGACCCAGTACTTC	CASSLSGRGERETQYF
-	TRBV5-1	TRBJ2-3	-	TGCGCCAGCAGAACCGGAGACCCCACAGATACGCAGTATTTT	CASRTGDPTDTQYF
-	TRBV7-9	TRBJ2-1	-	TGTGCCAGCAGCAAGGGGGCGGGACCCTACAATGAGCAGTTCTTC	CASSKGAGPYNEQFF
TRBD2	TRBV7-6	TRBJ2-1	-	TGTGCCAGCAGCACAGCTAGCGGGATGGGGAATGAGCAGTTCTTC	CASSTASGMGNEQFF
-	TRBV4-1	TRBJ1-2	-	TGCGCCAGCAGCCAAGATCGAGGGTATGGCTACACCTTC	CASSQDRGYGYTF
-	TRBV19	TRBJ2-7	-	TGTGCCAGCAGCCCCAGCGACCCACCCTACGAGCAGTACTTC	CASSPSDPPYEQYF
TRBD1	TRBV9	TRBJ1-1	-	TGTGCCAGCAGCGCCATACAGGGGGAGGGGGCTGAAGCTTTCTTT	CASSAIQGEGAEAFF
-	TRBV9	TRBJ2-3	-	TGTGCCAGCAGCGTAGGTAACTCCCCTGGGCAGTATTTT	CASSVGNSPGQYF
TRBD1	TRBV30	TRBJ1-6	once	TGTGCCTGGAGTGACTTGGACAGGGGAGGATCACCCCTCCACTTT	CAWSDLDRGGSPLHF
TRBD2	TRBV13	TRBJ2-1	-	TGTGCCAGCAGCTCCGGGACTAGCGGGAGGGCCAGGGAGCAGTTCTTC	CASSSGTSGRAREQFF
TRBD1	TRBV6-1	TRBJ1-2	few	TGTGCCAGCCCGTCTCCGGGACAGGATACGAATGGCTACACCTTC	CASPSPGQDTNGYTF
TRBD1	TRBV30	TRBJ2-7	-	TGTGCCTGGAGTCTGGGACAGGGCTACGAGCAGTACTTC	CAWSLGQGYEQYF
-	TRBV7-8	TRBJ2-3	-	-	CASSFGPGDTQYF
TRBD1	TRBV6-4	TRBJ2-2	-	TGTGCCAGCAGAGTCAGGGGGACCGGGGAGCTGTTTTTT	CASRVRGTGELFF
-	TRBV2	TRBJ1-2	-	TGTGCCAGCAGTGAAGGGGCAGTCGCATCGAGCTATGGCTACACCTTC	CASSEGAVASSYGYTF
-	TRBV15	TRBJ1-5	once	TGTGCCACCAGCAGACGCGGGGACCCTGGCCCCCAGCATTTT	CATSRRGDPGPQHF
TRBD1	TRBV30	TRBJ2-3	-	TGTGCCTGGGTGGGGCAGGGGGTCGCAGATACGCAGTATTTT	CAWVGQGVADTQYF
-	TRBV11-2	TRBJ2-4	-	TGTGCCAGCAGCTTAGAAGTAGGAACTACTCTAGCCAAAAACATTCAGTACTTC	CASSLEVGTTLAKNIQYF
-	TRBV18	TRBJ2-3	-	TGTGCCAGCTCGCAACAGGAGTCGGATACGCAGTATTTT	CASSQQESDTQYF
TRBD2	TRBV12-5	TRBJ2-7	-	TGTGCTAGTGGTTTGCAGACTAGCGGGAGTCAGGGGTACGAGCAGTACTTC	CASGLQTSGSQGYEQYF
TRBD2	TRBV18	TRBJ2-7	-	TGTGCCAGCTCACACGAGACTAGCAGCCCCTACGAGCAGTACTTC	CASSHETSSPYEQYF
TRBD2	TRBV5-4	TRBJ2-7	once	TGTGCCAGCAGCTCTCCGACTAGCGGAGGGGACGAGCAGTACTTC	CASSSPTSGGDEQYF
TRBD1	TRBV27	TRBJ2-7	few	TGTGCCAGCAGTGGCACCGGGACAGGGCCATACGAGCAGTACTTC	CASSGTGTGPYEQYF
-	TRBV4-3	TRBJ2-3	-	TGCGCCAGCAGCCAAGGTTATTCGACAAATACGCAGTATTTT	CASSQGYSTNTQYF
TRBD1	TRBV27	TRBJ2-3	-	TGTGCCAGCAGTTTAGGGGGACAGGGCCCCGATACGCAGTATTTT	CASSLGGQGPDTQYF